This T cell receptor (beta chain) was sequenced in a study of human T cells and chemical hapten exposure. Study information: TCR yield per sample varied, mainly due to pooled library volumes.

This sample's time point: healthy volunteer bleed at 2 weeks. Whole blood, unfractionated, served as the material for total RNA extraction. Germline values: CDR1 SGHVS, CDR2 FQNEAQ. The CDR3 runs 16 residues. V lost 5 bases, J lost 0 bases, and 14 bases lay in between. The library gave individual cDNA molecules unique molecular identifiers. As handled by the study authors: Individual samples carried between 23,224 and 690,600 TCRs, with more than 95,000 as the median. TCRdb itself ran the RACE reads through MiXCR, one entry per CDR3 protein. TCRdb, rather than the study authors, made the V and J calls. Of roughly 130,000 distinct CDR3 sequences listed, more than 7.5% were seen once; the top ten hold about 2%. Whole-study results and caveats: Sensitization with DPC brought no change to TCRs above 1 in 1000 in frequency.

This clonotype was counted a few times. Its antigen is unidentified. Sequenced: whole blood. The rearrangement joins TRBV7-8 to TRBJ2-1; D may be TRBD2 (5 bases). This receptor was obtained from a male donor in good health. Some clones in this sample may be carry-over from other donors' samples. The CDR3 sequence: CASSSSVTRSYNEQFF. The CDR3 DNA reads TGTGCCAGCAGCAGTAGCGTGACCCGCTCCTACAATGAGCAGTTCTTC.